This T cell receptor (beta chain) was sequenced for a study of neoadjuvant anti-PD-1 for oral cavity cancer. Study information: Before surgery, most patients got three to four biweekly 3 mg/kg nivolumab doses. Non-progressing patients received a fourth nivolumab dose near day 43, then surgery on days 50-56.

PBMC libraries mostly used 480 ng of input genomic DNA, with six replicates per sample. The method was immunoSEQ multiplex PCR; TCRdb's version includes in-frame clones alone and lacks a portion of them. The sample lists roughly 9,500 clones; approximately 72% were seen once. The CDR3 sequence is 18 residues long. Germline CDR1 MDHEN, CDR2 SYDVKM. Trimming took 3 bases from V and 5 from J; bases not matched to a gene: 16. Time point specified: after neoadjuvant nivolumab, at surgical resection. This sequence originates from a person between 40 and 80 years old with oral cavity squamous cell carcinoma. Sequences were derived from PBMCs, sampled after nivolumab (anti-PD-1) treatment. This sequence joins TRBV28 and TRBJ1-2; the match to TRBD1 covers 9 bases. CDR3 coding DNA: TGTGCCAGCAGTTTCCGCTGGACAGGGGTTGGGACGTTTTATGGCTACACCTTC. Protein sequence: CASSFRWTGVGTFYGYTF.